Below, 22 T cell receptor beta chains from the same sample are listed, as sequenced in a study of blood T cell repertoires in COVID-19. Only in-frame clones appear in the TCRdb table, and some are missing; sequencing was by immunoSEQ multiplex PCR. The data hold 35,000 to 45,000 clones, with 70% to 90% observed a single time. The source material was peripheral blood. The receptors were gathered from a woman in her 70s in a cohort sampled during active COVID-19.

The genes are TRBV25-1 and TRBJ1-2, with D tentatively TRBD1 (5 bases). CDR1 and CDR2 (germline): MGHDK, SYGVNS. This CDR3 comprises 15 residues. Trimming removed 3 bases from V and 2 bases from J, with 13 bases in between. In nucleotides, the CDR3 is TGTGCCAGCAGTGATATAACAGGAACCAACTATGGCTACACCTTC. As protein: CASSDITGTNYGYTF.

In regard to this clone: The junction and the germline gene differ at one end; a read error may be behind it. V and J are TRBV4-1 and TRBJ2-7; 14 bases are shared with TRBD2. This CDR3 is built from 15 residues. CDR1 and CDR2 (germline): MGHRA, YSYEKL. CDR3 bases: TGCGCCAGCAGCCAGACTAGCGGGAGGGCCGTGGCGTTCCACTTC. This translates into CASSQTSGRAVAFHF.

This clone has more than one count but fewer than ten. The V call is TRBV30, the J call TRBJ1-5; no reliable D call. V lost 1 base and J lost 3, with 7 bases in between. The CDR3 has 13 residues. Germline loops: CDR1 GTSNPN, CDR2 SVGIG (reference sequence). The CDR3 nucleotides are TGTGCCTGGAGTGCCGGGGACAATCAGCCCCAGCATTTT. Amino acid sequence: CAWSAGDNQPQHF.

The chain is built from TRBV19 and TRBJ1-1, with D hard to call. The CDR3 extends over 19 amino acids. Per germline, CDR1 LNHDA and CDR2 SQIVND (reference sequence). V dropped 0 bases and J dropped 1 base, with 21 bases sitting between them. The CDR3 DNA reads as TGTGCCAGTAGTATAGACTCGGCCCCAGGAGGCATGGGGAACACTGAAGCTTTCTTT. Translation gives CASSIDSAPGGMGNTEAFF. Supplemented by reference TRBV19 and TRBJ1-1, the full variable domain reads DGGITQSPKYLFRKEGQNVTLSCEQNLNHDAMYWYRQDPGQGLRLIYYSQIVNDFQKGDIAEGYSVSREKKESFPLTVTSAQKNPTAFYLCASSIDSAPGGMGNTEAFFGQGTRLTVV.

This CDR3 reads CASSVEGGSYNEQFF. CDR3 DNA sequence: TGTGCCAGCAGCGTAGAGGGAGGTTCCTACAATGAGCAGTTCTTC. The chain combines TRBV9 with TRBJ2-1; TRBD2 is a possible D gene (6 bases). V lost 0 bases, J lost 1 base, and 8 bases lay in between. Germline CDR1 is SGDLS and CDR2 is YYNGEE. CDR3 length equals 15 residues.

A few counts support this clone. V usage is TRBV7-8 and J usage is TRBJ1-1; D is undetermined. Germline V gene data show CDR1 as SGHVS and CDR2 as FQNEAQ. The CDR3 has 13 amino acids. V was trimmed by 3 bases and J by 1 base, leaving 6 bases between them. This CDR3 is CASSFLRNTEAFF. The CDR3 bases are TGTGCCAGCAGCTTTCTCAGGAACACTGAAGCTTTCTTT.

In its sample, this clone was seen a few times. The V gene is TRBV29-1, the J gene TRBJ1-1; D is possibly TRBD1 (5 bases). CDR3 length: 15 amino acids. CDR1 and CDR2 (germline): SQVTM, ANQGSEA. V was pared by 6 bases and J by 2 bases, with 19 bases between. CDR3 protein: CSVPSGSGVNTEAFF. The CDR3, as DNA: TGCAGCGTGCCCTCAGGGTCAGGAGTCAACACTGAAGCTTTCTTT.

The gene calls are TRBV5-6 and TRBJ2-2; the D gene is possibly TRBD1 (5 bases). V lost 4 bases and J lost 1, with 14 bases in between. There are 16 residues in the CDR3. The germline V gene encodes CDR1 SGHDT and CDR2 YYEEEE. The CDR3 nucleotides are TGTGCCAGCAGCCATTGGGCCAGGGTGAACACCGGGGAGCTGTTTTTT. This translates into CASSHWARVNTGELFF.

This clone showed up just once. The rearrangement links TRBV11-2 to TRBJ2-1; 7 bases agree with TRBD2. This CDR3 is 15 amino acids long. Germline CDR1 and CDR2: SGHAT and FQNNGV. J was trimmed by 8 bases and V by 5 bases; bases with no gene match: 12. CDR3 residues: CASSLNGGAGDEQFF. For the CDR3, the DNA is TGTGCCAGCAGCCTGAATGGAGGGGCGGGGGATGAGCAGTTCTTC.

A word on this clone: One end of the junction varies from germline; a read error may be responsible. The V gene is TRBV7-9, the J gene TRBJ2-4, with TRBD1 matching 7 bases. CDR1 is SEHNR, CDR2 FQNEAQ, per germline (reference sequence). CDR3 length: 14 residues. Here the CDR3 DNA reads TGTGCCAGCAGCTTACTGGACAGGCAAAACATTCAATACTTC. Translation: CASSLLDRQNIQYF. Using reference TRBV7-9 and TRBJ2-4 for the parts outside the CDR3, the full variable domain is DTGVSQNPRHKITKRGQNVTFRCDPISEHNRLYWYRQTLGQGPEFLTYFQNEAQLEKSRLLSDRFSAERPKGSFSTLEIQRTEQGDSAMYLCASSLLDRQNIQYFGAGTRLSVL.

A few counts support this clone. The rearrangement joins TRBV6-1 to TRBJ2-1; 12 bases are shared with TRBD2. The J segment lost 7 bases and the V segment lost 3 bases, leaving 7 bases of the junction unmatched. CDR3 length equals 16 residues. The germline CDR1 and CDR2 sequences are MNHNS and SASEGT. DNA for the CDR3: TGTGCCAGCAGTGACCCCCTAGCGGGAGGGCCAAATGAGCAGTTCTTC. Translating it yields CASSDPLAGGPNEQFF.

The chain carries TRBV6-5 and TRBJ2-1, with 11 bases aligning to TRBD2. The V gene end was trimmed by 2 bases and the J gene end by 5 bases; junction bases not matched to a gene: 5. CDR1 is MNHEY, CDR2 SVGAGI, per germline. The length of the CDR3 is 16 residues. The CDR3 nucleotides are TGTGCCAGCAGTTACCCGGGACTAGCGGTTGACAATGAGCAGTTCTTC. Translated, it gives CASSYPGLAVDNEQFF.

The J gene is TRBJ1-4, the V gene TRBV11-2; D unresolved. V was shortened by 5 bases and J by 2 bases, with 12 bases between the two germline ends. This CDR3 region has 15 residues. Germline V lookup: CDR1 SGHAT, CDR2 FQNNGV. This CDR3 reads CASSAQETTNEKLFF. DNA for the CDR3: TGTGCCAGCAGCGCTCAGGAAACTACTAATGAAAAACTGTTTTTT.

The chain couples TRBV19 to TRBJ2-1, with D tentatively TRBD2 (6 bases). Trimming left V 8 bases short and J 0 bases short, with 8 bases between. The CDR3 length is 13 residues. Germline V gene data show CDR1 as LNHDA and CDR2 as SQIVND (reference sequence). CDR3 in DNA: TGTGCCAGTGGGGAGGTCTCCTACAATGAGCAGTTCTTC. This encodes CASGEVSYNEQFF.

V gene TRBV5-1 combines with J gene TRBJ2-5; tentative D call: TRBD1 (6 bases). Germline V lookup: CDR1 SGHRS, CDR2 YFSETQ. The CDR3 has 15 amino acids. The ends were cut back, 6 bases at V and 2 bases at J, with 17 bases in the middle. The CDR3 DNA reads TGCGCCAGCACGTTCAACCCAGGGGAGCAAGAGACCCAGTACTTC. It yields the protein CASTFNPGEQETQYF. Together with reference TRBV5-1 and TRBJ2-5, the CDR3 gives the full variable domain: KAGVTQTPRYLIKTRGQQVTLSCSPISGHRSVSWYQQTPGQGLQFLFEYFSETQRNKGNFPGRFSGRQFSNSRSEMNVSTLELGDSALYLCASTFNPGEQETQYFGPGTRLLVL.

In DNA form, the CDR3 reads TGCGCCAGCAGCGCTGACGGGTATCAGCCCCAGCATTTT. It yields the protein CASSADGYQPQHF. The chain joins TRBV10-1 to TRBJ1-5; D is unresolved. With 6 bases removed from V and 5 bases from J, the gap between germline ends came to 11 bases. CDR3 length equals 13 residues. In germline, CDR1 is WNHNN, CDR2 SYGVQD (reference sequence).

The chain is built from TRBV29-1 and TRBJ2-3, with TRBD2 matching 14 bases. CDR1 and CDR2 (germline): SQVTM, ANQGSEA. The CDR3 totals 18 residues. The J segment lost 3 bases and the V segment lost 1 base, leaving 9 bases of the junction unmatched. In DNA, the CDR3 is TGCAGCGTTGAAGTGGGACTAGCGGGAGTGGGAGGGACAGATACGCAGTATTTT. It is translated as CSVEVGLAGVGGTDTQYF.

V usage is TRBV5-1 and J usage is TRBJ2-2; 12 bases are a match to TRBD2. Germline CDR1 and CDR2: SGHRS and YFSETQ. The CDR3 consists of 17 residues. V lost 0 bases and J lost 7; bases outside the gene matches: 7. The CDR3 loop is CASSLGLAGGPHGELFF. The CDR3, as DNA: TGCGCCAGCAGCTTGGGGCTAGCGGGAGGGCCGCACGGGGAGCTGTTTTTT.

The chain combines TRBV28 with TRBJ2-7; maybe TRBD1 (5 bases). Germline V CDR1 and CDR2: MDHEN, SYDVKM. The V end lost 2 bases, the J end lost 4 bases, and 9 bases lay between the germline ends. The CDR3 totals 13 residues. In DNA form, the CDR3 reads TGTGCCAGCAGTTTAGGCAGGGTATACGAGCAGTACTTC. This gives the protein CASSLGRVYEQYF.

The rearrangement links TRBV7-2 to TRBJ2-1, with 14 nucleotides matching TRBD2. This CDR3 spans 16 amino acids. From germline, CDR1 is SGHTA and CDR2 FQGNSA. V shed 5 bases and J 12 bases; nucleotides not matched to a gene: 12. The CDR3 loop reads CASSRGLAGVGIRQFF. DNA of the CDR3: TGTGCCAGCAGCCGGGGACTAGCGGGAGTTGGGATCCGGCAGTTCTTC.

This clone was observed a few times. This chain uses TRBV6-5 with TRBJ2-2; a weak D match, TRBD2 (5 bases). This CDR3 is 15 amino acids long. Germline V gives CDR1 MNHEY, CDR2 SVGAGI. V was cut by 2 bases and J by 1 base, with 8 bases left in between. CDR3 protein: CASSYKRLNTGELFF. CDR3 DNA: TGTGCCAGCAGTTACAAGCGGCTGAACACCGGGGAGCTGTTTTTT.

This clone showed up just a few times. The rearrangement joins TRBV7-6 to TRBJ2-5; TRBD2 matches 9 bases. Germline trimming cut 4 bases from V and 5 bases from J; bases unmatched to any gene: 11. Germline lookup yields CDR1 SGHVS and CDR2 FNYEAQ. The CDR3 is made up of 16 amino acids. For the CDR3, the DNA is TGTGCCAGCAGCTGGACTATAGCGGGAGCGGGGGAGACCCAGTACTTC. Translating it yields CASSWTIAGAGETQYF. Using reference TRBV7-6 and TRBJ2-5 for the parts outside the CDR3, the full variable domain is GAGVSQSPRYKVTKRGQDVALRCDPISGHVSLYWYRQALGQGPEFLTYFNYEAQQDKSGLPNDRFSAERPEGSISTLTIQRTEQRDSAMYRCASSWTIAGAGETQYFGPGTRLLVL.